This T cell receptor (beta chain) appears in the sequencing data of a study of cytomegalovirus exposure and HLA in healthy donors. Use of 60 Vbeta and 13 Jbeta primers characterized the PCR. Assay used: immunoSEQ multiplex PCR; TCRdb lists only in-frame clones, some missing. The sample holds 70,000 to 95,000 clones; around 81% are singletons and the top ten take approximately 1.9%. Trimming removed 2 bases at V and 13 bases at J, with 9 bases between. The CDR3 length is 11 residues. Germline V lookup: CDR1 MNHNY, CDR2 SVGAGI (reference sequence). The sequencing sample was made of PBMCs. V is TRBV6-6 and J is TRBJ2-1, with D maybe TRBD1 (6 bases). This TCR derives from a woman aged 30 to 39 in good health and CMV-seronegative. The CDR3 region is CASSYGGHQFF. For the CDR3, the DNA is TGTGCCAGCAGTTACGGGGGACATCAGTTCTTC.